This TCR beta chain derives from a study of T cell responses to AZD1222 COVID-19 vaccine (dated by TCRdb to about 2021). Context from the whole study: AZD1222 recipients given second doses at about 4 weeks or at about 12 weeks were pooled, since spike-specific TCR depth and breadth were not found to differ between the two schedules. A total of just over 230 trial participants underwent TCR sequencing, of whom under 220 had received two doses of AZD1222 and approximately 25 had received two doses of the MenACWY control vaccine. Trial participants were enrolled into age subgroups of 18-55, 56-69 and 70-plus years, which contained about 160, 30 and 59 TCR-sequenced participants, respectively. On the study overall, not on this receptor specifically: Reportedly, close to half of the unique spike-specific TCRs recognized epitopes lying outside the regions that are mutated in the B.1.351 and B.1.1.7 variants. Spike-specific TCR breadth and depth rose significantly after two AZD1222 doses compared with day 0 and with MenACWY recipients. No day 14 peak-response samples were available, so repertoires were characterized only after the peak T cell response. CD4 TCRs associated with the vaccine covered the entire spike protein, and the dominant responses were in regions 160-218 and 743-854. Conclusions about previously exposed vaccinees are limited because only six or seven AZD1222 recipients were SARS-CoV-2 seropositive at baseline. The 56-69-year group was small, and its depth increase did not reach significance, likely because of low power. Participants were mostly white British and included more females than males, and it was suggested by the authors that clonal diversity may have been underestimated.

The time point label on this specimen signifies: baseline before first vaccination. Vaccinee samples were obtained from the UK trials COV001 and COV002, which included a single-blind randomized controlled phase 2/3 trial of AZD1222 (ChAdOx1 nCoV-19) in healthy adults. For TCRbeta chain sequencing, PBMC samples from trial participants were taken at day 0 and at day 28 after the second dose. The CDR3 regions of human TCRbeta chains were analyzed by immunosequencing. The study's processing was this. TCRs in the repertoires were compared against a reference library of SARS-CoV-2-specific TCRs that had been generated with the MIRA antigen-specificity platform. Breadth meant the fraction of unique TCRs that were SARS-CoV-2-associated, whereas depth meant the fraction of total T cells that were SARS-CoV-2-associated. Using the MIRA data, each spike-specific TCR was assigned both to the spike region to which the TCR was reactive and to a CD4 or CD8 class. Log10-transformed breadth and depth values were compared by one-way ANOVA with Sidak's multiple comparisons tests. TCRdb holds this immuneACCESS table with in-frame rearrangements only. Some clones are missing; in checked studies, unresolved V genes explain under half, and the rest has no known cause. V, J and clone size reflect that table, while D and trimming were determined from the DNA. For this sample there are 90,000 to 130,000 clones; about 88% appear just once. More than 1.5% of the sample is taken by the ten largest.

Concerning this clone: Its antigen specificity is not known. Within one base of it there is no much larger clone, and no base qualities were kept.

The sample consisted of peripheral blood, taken on day 0 of AZD1222 vaccination. This TCR was recovered from an adult in good health.

The DNA sequence is as follows: TGTGCCAGCAGCTCCCCCCGTTCCCCGGACAGGGACGGGTATGGCTACACCTTC. This codes for CASSSPRSPDRDGYGYTF. Recombination connected TRBV11-2 to TRBJ1-2, with 8 junctional bases fitting TRBD1. In the germline V gene, CDR1 corresponds to SGHAT and CDR2 to FQNNGV. The CDR3 starts with the cysteine, ends with the phenylalanine, and has 18 residues. The CDR3 DNA has 54 bases and is translated from base 1. V has 4 bases trimmed and J has 5 bases trimmed; junction bases matching no gene number 18.